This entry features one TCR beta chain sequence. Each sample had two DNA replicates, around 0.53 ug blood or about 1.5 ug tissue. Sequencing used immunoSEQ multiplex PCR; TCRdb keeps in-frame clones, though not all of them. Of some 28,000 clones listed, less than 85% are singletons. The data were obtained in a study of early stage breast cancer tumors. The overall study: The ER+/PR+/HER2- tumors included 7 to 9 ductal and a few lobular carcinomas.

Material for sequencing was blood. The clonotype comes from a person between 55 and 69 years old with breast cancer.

CDR3 nucleotides: TGTGCCAGCAGCCGGACAGGGTCCTACTATGGCTACACCTTC. This sequence encodes CASSRTGSYYGYTF. The chain joins TRBV6-5 to TRBJ1-2; 8 nucleotides align to TRBD1. Germline CDR1 reads MNHEY; CDR2 reads SVGAGI. This CDR3 contains 14 residues. V shed 6 bases and J 3 bases; nucleotides not matched to a gene: 6.